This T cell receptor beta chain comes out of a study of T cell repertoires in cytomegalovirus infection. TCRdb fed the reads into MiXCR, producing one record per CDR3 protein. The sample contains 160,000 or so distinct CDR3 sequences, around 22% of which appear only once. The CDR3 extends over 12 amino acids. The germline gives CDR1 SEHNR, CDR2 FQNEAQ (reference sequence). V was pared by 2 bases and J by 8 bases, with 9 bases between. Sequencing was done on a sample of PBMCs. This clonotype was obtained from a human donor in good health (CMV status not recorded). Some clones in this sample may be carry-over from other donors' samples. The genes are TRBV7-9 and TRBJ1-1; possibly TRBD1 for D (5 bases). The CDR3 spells CASSLSWGEAFF. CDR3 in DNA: TGTGCCAGCAGCTTATCTTGGGGGGAAGCTTTCTTT.